These T cell receptor beta chains were read from a single sample in a study of graft-versus-host responses after intestinal transplantation. No cognate antigen is known for these TCRs. Some clones are missing from TCRdb's copy, which holds only in-frame ones; the method was immunoSEQ multiplex PCR. Among tens of thousands of clones, roughly 92% were seen once, and the ten largest hold over 0.3%. The sequencing used unstimulated CD4+ T cells sorted from spleen or lymph node cells, collected before intestinal transplant. Receptors originate from a human donor who received an intestinal transplant. Each CDR3 is given without its conserved first and last residue. Not all rows give a size; the values are once, few, many and, for expanded clones, a class.

>TRBV27|13|NA|TRBJ2-5
ASSSPLGGTETQY
>TRBV10-3|12|NA|TRBJ1-3
AISEEGQGTTIY
>TRBV5-6|11|NA|TRBJ2-5
ASSPPREETQY
>TRBV19|12|NA|TRBJ1-6
ASSRTGVDSPLH
>TRBV5-5|13|NA|TRBJ1-2
ASSLLMSGWDGYT
>TRBV18|14|once|TRBJ2-7
ASSPWAPSGSHEQY
>TRBV6-5|10|NA|TRBJ1-2
ASSGQFYGYT
>TRBV5-1|12|NA|TRBJ2-7
ASSLDRASYEQY
>TRBV5-8|17|once|TRBJ2-3
ASSLGGLAGARVTDTQY
>TRBV2|13|NA|TRBJ2-1
ASSEGRSSYNEQF
>TRBV27|12|NA|TRBJ2-5
ASSFRGAGETQY
>TRBV28|13|once|TRBJ2-5
ASSLPGGGLETQY
>TRBV7-3|14|NA|TRBJ2-1
ASSLGHRDSDNEQF
>TRBV30|11|once|TRBJ2-5
AWGAGDIETQY
>TRBV4-1|12|few|TRBJ1-2
ASSPLQGYDGYT
>TRBV5-1|12|NA|TRBJ2-7
ASSFLTGGNEQY
>TRBV25-1|13|NA|TRBJ1-6
ASSQVTLDNSPLH
>TRBV7-9|15|NA|NA
ASSPRLAGEKGYEQY
>TRBV18|14|NA|TRBJ2-1
ASSPVILKGYNEQF
>TRBV29-1|14|NA|TRBJ1-1
SVLPRQGAVFAEAF
>TRBV29-1|10|NA|TRBJ1-1
SVGRTATEAF
>TRBV28|14|NA|TRBJ2-7
ASGGTGEIISYEQY
>TRBV6-1|12|NA|TRBJ2-1
ASNPTRSYNEQF
>TRBV29-1|14|once|TRBJ2-3
SVEGASGRNTDTQY
>TRBV27|14|NA|TRBJ2-7
ASSLSGALVLGEQY
>TRBV30|13|NA|TRBJ2-7
AWSLRGDSGYEQY
>TRBV5-1|13|NA|TRBJ1-5
ASSLGGGNNQPQH
>TRBV10-2|14|NA|TRBJ2-1
ASSPGRGRPYNEQF
>TRBV29-1|12|NA|TRBJ1-2
SVEDTGTDYGYT
>TRBV7-9|11|NA|TRBJ2-1
ASSLALLNEQF
>TRBV29-1|15|NA|TRBJ2-2
SVEGWGPPTGTGELF
>TRBV7-6|12|NA|TRBJ2-5
ASSYSGSQETQY
>TRBV7-9|13|NA|TRBJ2-3
ASSSRQLSTDTQY
>TRBV5-4|13|NA|TRBJ1-6
ASSFHRVRNSPLH
>TRBV2|10|NA|TRBJ2-7
ASSPGTSEQY
>TRBV21-1|9|NA|TRBJ2-1
ASSKDGSTV
>TRBV18|12|NA|TRBJ1-5
ASSSGTGKQPQH
>TRBV28|14|NA|TRBJ1-1
ASSLPPPQSDTEAF
>TRBV5-1|14|few|TRBJ2-1
ASSRGGAILDNEQF
>TRBV7-2|14|NA|TRBJ1-4
ASSFSGGGVNEKLF
>TRBV5-1|13|NA|TRBJ2-7
ASSAGSTISYEQY
>TRBV7-9|13|NA|TRBJ2-1
ASRPAGGPYNEQF
>TRBV7-9|15|NA|TRBJ2-1
ASSLFPSGSSYNEQF
>TRBV28|10|NA|TRBJ1-1
ASSPRTVEAF
>TRBV19|12|few|TRBJ2-5
ASSILGASKTQY
>TRBV6-1|18|NA|TRBJ2-3
ASSEKLGGLAGSLRDTQY
>TRBV10-3|14|NA|TRBJ2-5
AISEGASGTQETQY
>TRBV6-5|12|NA|TRBJ1-2
ASSAAGRDHGYT
>TRBV5-6|11|NA|TRBJ2-5
ASSFYLRETQY
>TRBV18|15|NA|TRBJ2-6
ASRGGDTAPGANVLT
>TRBV5-1|12|NA|TRBJ1-1
ASSLGRLNTEAF
>TRBV5-1|12|once|TRBJ1-1
ASSWGQPNTEAF